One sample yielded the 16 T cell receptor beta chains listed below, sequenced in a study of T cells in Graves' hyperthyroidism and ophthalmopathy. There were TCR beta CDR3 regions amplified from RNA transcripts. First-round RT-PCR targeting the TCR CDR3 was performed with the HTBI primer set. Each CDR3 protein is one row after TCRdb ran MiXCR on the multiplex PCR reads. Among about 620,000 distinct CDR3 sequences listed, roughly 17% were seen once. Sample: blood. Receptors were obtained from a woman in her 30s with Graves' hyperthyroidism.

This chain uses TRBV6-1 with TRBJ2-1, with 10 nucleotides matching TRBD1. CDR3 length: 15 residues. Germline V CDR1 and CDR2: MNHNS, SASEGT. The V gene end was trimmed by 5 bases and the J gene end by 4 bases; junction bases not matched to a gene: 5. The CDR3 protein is CASSRRQGAYNEQFF. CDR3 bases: TGTGCCAGCAGTCGAAGACAGGGGGCTTACAATGAGCAGTTCTTC.

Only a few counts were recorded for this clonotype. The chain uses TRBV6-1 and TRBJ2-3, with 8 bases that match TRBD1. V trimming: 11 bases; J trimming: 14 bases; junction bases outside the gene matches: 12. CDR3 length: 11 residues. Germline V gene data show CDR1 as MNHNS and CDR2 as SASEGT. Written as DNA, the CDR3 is TGTGCCGGCCAGGGGGCGCAGGCACCGTATTTT. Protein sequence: CAGQGAQAPYF.

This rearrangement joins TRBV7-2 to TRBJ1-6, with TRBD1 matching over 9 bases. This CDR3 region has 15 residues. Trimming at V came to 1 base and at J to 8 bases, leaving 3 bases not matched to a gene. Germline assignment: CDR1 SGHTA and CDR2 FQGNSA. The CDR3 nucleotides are TGTGCCAGCAGCTTAGGGGGGACAGGGTATTCACCCCTCCACTTT. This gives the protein CASSLGGTGYSPLHF.

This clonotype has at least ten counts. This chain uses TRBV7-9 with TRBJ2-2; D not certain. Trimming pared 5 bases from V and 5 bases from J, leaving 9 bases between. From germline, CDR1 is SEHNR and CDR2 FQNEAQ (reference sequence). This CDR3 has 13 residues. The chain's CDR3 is CASSPQLTGELFF. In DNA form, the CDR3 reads TGTGCCAGCAGCCCTCAGTTAACCGGGGAGCTGTTTTTT.

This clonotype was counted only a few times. The CDR3 bases are TGTGCCAGCTCACCCCCGTCCGGGACGACCAATGGGGAGCAGTTCTTC. Encoded protein: CASSPPSGTTNGEQFF. The chain links TRBV18 to TRBJ2-1; D possibly uses TRBD1 or TRBD2 (5 bases each). The CDR3 loop spans 16 amino acids. Trimming removed 3 bases at V and 10 bases at J, with 22 bases between. The V gene's germline CDR1 is KGHSH and CDR2 LQKENI.

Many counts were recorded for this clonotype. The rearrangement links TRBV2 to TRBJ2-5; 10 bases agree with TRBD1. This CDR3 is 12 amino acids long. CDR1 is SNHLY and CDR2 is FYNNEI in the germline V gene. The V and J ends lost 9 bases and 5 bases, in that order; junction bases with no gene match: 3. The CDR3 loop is CASKGQGETQYF. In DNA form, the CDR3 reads TGTGCCAGTAAGGGACAGGGGGAGACCCAGTACTTC.

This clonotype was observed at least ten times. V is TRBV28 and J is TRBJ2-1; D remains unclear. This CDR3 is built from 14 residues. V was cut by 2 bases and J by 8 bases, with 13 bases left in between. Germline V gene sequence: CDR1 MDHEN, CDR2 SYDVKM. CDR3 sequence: CASSLPGDQDEQFF. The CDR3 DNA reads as TGTGCCAGCAGTTTACCCGGAGATCAGGATGAGCAGTTCTTC.

The CDR3 region has the DNA TGTGCCAGTAGTATTAGAGGGGCGAACACTGAAGCTTTCTTT. Its protein product is CASSIRGANTEAFF. The gene calls are TRBV19 and TRBJ1-1, with a tentative D call TRBD1 (5 bases). The V gene's germline CDR1 is LNHDA and CDR2 SQIVND (reference sequence). Deletions cut 3 bases from V and 1 base from J, with 9 bases between. The CDR3 contains 14 residues.

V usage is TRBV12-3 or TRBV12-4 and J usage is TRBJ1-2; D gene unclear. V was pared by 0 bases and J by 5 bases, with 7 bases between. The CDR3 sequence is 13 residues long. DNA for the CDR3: TGTGCCAGCAGTTTAGCGGGCGAATATGGCTACACCTTC. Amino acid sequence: CASSLAGEYGYTF.

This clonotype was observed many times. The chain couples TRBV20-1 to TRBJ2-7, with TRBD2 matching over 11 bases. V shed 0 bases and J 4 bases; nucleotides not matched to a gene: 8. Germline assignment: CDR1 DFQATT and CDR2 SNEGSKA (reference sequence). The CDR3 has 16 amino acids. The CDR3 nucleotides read TGCAGTGCTAGAGAGCCGGGACTAGCGGAGATTTACGAGCAGTACTTC. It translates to CSAREPGLAEIYEQYF.

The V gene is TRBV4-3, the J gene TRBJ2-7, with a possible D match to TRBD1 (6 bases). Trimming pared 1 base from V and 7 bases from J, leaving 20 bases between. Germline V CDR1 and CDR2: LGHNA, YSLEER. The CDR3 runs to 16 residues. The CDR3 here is CASSQASPGEMGEQYF. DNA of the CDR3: TGCGCCAGCAGCCAAGCGAGTCCAGGGGAAATGGGGGAGCAGTACTTC.

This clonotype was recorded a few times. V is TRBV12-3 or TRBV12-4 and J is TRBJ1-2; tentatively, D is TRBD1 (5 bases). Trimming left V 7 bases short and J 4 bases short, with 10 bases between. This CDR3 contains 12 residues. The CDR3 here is CASNDRVYGYTF. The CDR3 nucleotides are TGTGCCAGCAATGACAGAGTCTATGGCTACACCTTC.

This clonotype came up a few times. The CDR3 DNA follows: TGTGCCAGCTCACCGGCGGGACAGGGGAGAGCAGATACGCAGTATTTT. Residues: CASSPAGQGRADTQYF. This chain connects TRBV18 to TRBJ2-3, with 10 bases lining up with TRBD1. The CDR3 covers 16 residues. V lost 3 bases and J lost 4; bases outside the gene matches: 7. CDR1 is KGHSH, CDR2 LQKENI, per germline.

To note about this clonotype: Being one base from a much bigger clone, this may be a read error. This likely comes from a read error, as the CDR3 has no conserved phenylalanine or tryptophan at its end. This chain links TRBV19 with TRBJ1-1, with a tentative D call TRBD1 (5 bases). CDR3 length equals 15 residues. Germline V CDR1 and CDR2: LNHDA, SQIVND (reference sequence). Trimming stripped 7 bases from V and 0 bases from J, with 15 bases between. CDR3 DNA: TGTGCCAGTAAGTCGCGGGGGACCGTGAACACTGAAGCTTTCTCT. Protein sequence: CASKSRGTVNTEAFS.

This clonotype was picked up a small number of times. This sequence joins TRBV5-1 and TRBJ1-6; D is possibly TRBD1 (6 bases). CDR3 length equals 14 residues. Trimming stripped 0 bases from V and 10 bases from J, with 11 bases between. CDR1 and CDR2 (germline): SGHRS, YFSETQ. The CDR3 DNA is TGCGCCAGCAGCTTGGGACAGGAGGTCTCACCCCTCCACTTT. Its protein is CASSLGQEVSPLHF.

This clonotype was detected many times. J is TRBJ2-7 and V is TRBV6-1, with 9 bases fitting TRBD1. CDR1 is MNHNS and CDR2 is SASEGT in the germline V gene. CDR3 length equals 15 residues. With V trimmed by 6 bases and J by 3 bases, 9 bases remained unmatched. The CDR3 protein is CASSSGWDRDYEQYF. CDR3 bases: TGTGCCAGCAGCTCCGGTTGGGACAGGGACTACGAGCAGTACTTC.